One T cell receptor beta chain is described in this entry. Sequenced by immunoSEQ multiplex PCR; TCRdb stores in-frame clones only, minus some. Of about 50,000 clones listed, 89% were seen once; the top ten hold roughly 43%. The sample is drawn from a study of blood T cell repertoires in COVID-19. For the study at large: The United States, Italy and Spain supplied acute and convalescent COVID-19 samples.

The V end lost 5 bases, the J end lost 0 bases, and 14 bases lay between the germline ends. The CDR3 is 15 amino acids. Germline CDR1 is MNHEY and CDR2 is SVGAGI. Sequencing used peripheral blood. The chain has TRBV6-5 and TRBJ2-7; no definite D call. The receptor comes from a woman aged 55-69 years with COVID-19, enrolled during active disease. The CDR3 region has the DNA TGTGCCAGCAGTACCCTCCCGCAGGCCTCCTACGAGCAGTACTTC. This encodes CASSTLPQASYEQYF.